This T cell receptor (beta chain) originates from a study of shared clonotypes between healthy human individuals. The CDR3 contains 15 residues. Germline trimming cut 4 bases from V and 3 bases from J; bases unmatched to any gene: 9. Germline V CDR1 and CDR2: LGHNA, YNFKEQ. Only in-frame clones appear in the TCRdb table, and some are missing; sequencing was by immunoSEQ multiplex PCR. The sample has hundreds of thousands of clones; 70% to 80% are singletons. The chain links TRBV4-2 to TRBJ2-7; 7 nucleotides line up with TRBD1. The sequence was collected from a woman aged 40 to 50 in good health. Some clones in this sample may be carry-over from other donors' samples. The specimen sequenced was PBMCs. The CDR3 reads CASSLRQGTSYEQYF. The DNA for the CDR3 is TGTGCCAGCAGCCTGAGACAGGGAACGAGCTACGAGCAGTACTTC.